The clone carrying this T cell receptor (beta chain) was seen at least ten times. This record belongs to a study of T-cell reconstitution after alpha-beta-depleted transplantation in children. Preparation of the TCRbeta library was carried out with unique molecular identifiers. TCRdb analysed the PCR reads with MiXCR anew, one entry per CDR3 protein. The data show 170,000 or so distinct CDR3 sequences, approximately 6.8% seen once. This CDR3 spans 11 amino acids. Between the trimmed V and J ends, which lost 6 bases and 7 bases, there was a span of 9 bases. Germline V gene sequence: CDR1 MNHEY, CDR2 SVGAGI.

The receptor's source is a human donor who donated a stem cell graft to a child with Wiskott-Aldrich syndrome. V usage is TRBV6-5 and J usage is TRBJ1-1; D is undetermined. Material: PBMCs from the stem cell graft donor, obtained from the stem cell graft. CDR3 region: CASSSGSEAFF. The DNA for the CDR3 is TGTGCCAGCAGCTCCGGGAGTGAAGCTTTCTTT.